The TCR beta chain under discussion was sequenced for a study of blood T cell repertoires in COVID-19. Study context: Samples representing acute and convalescent COVID-19 were sourced from the United States, Italy and Spain. Sources were T cells, B-cell-depleted T cells, or PBMCs; the material itself was cDNA or gDNA.

The J segment lost 2 bases and the V segment lost 3 bases, leaving 9 bases of the junction unmatched. Per the germline V gene, CDR1 is LGHDT and CDR2 is YNNKEL (reference sequence). This CDR3 region has 16 residues. As handled by the study authors: Scientists estimated how many nucleated cells there were by amplifying reference gene primers. Data came from immunoSEQ multiplex PCR; TCRdb stores just in-frame clones and leaves some out. V, J and clone size reflect that table, while D and trimming were determined from the DNA. The sample contains around 250,000 clones, 85% to 90% of which appear only once.

This TCR derives from a woman in her thirties or forties who had recovered from COVID-19. Sequenced: peripheral blood. The chain links TRBV3-1 (or the pseudogene TRBV3-2) to TRBJ1-2; TRBD1 aligns across 7 bases. CDR3 in DNA: TGTGCCAGCAGCCACCCATCGACAGGGCTCAACTATGGCTACACCTTC. It is translated as CASSHPSTGLNYGYTF.